The present TCR beta chain was sequenced within a study of response to subunit inactivated influenza vaccine. Germline V CDR1 and CDR2: MGHDK, SYGVNS. The CDR3 length is 14 residues. V dropped 11 bases and J dropped 1 base, with 17 bases sitting between them. This clonotype was recorded a few times. TCRdb analysed the RT-PCR reads with MiXCR anew, one entry per CDR3 protein. This sample has 400,000 to 650,000 distinct CDR3 sequences, with approximately 7.8% found just once. This receptor was obtained from a man in his fifties or sixties who received an inactivated influenza vaccine. Sequencing was performed on PBMCs from blood, taken around 25 months after vaccination. The V gene is TRBV25-1, the J gene TRBJ2-5; D perhaps matches TRBD2 (7 bases). The CDR3 nucleotides read TGTGCCGCGGGGGCGGGGACCTTCCAAGAGACCCAGTACTTC. Translating gives CAAGAGTFQETQYF.